Following are 20 T cell receptor beta chains from one sample sequenced in a study of blood T cells in healthy people across ages (dated by TCRdb to about 2015). The protocol used for the library was 5' RACE. The second PCR ran for about 6 to 12 cycles and used a J-beta primer mix along with a sample-barcoded 5' primer. Clones were called with MiXCR by TCRdb after fastp trimmed the public reads at Q25, and only in-frame beta chains were retained. Rows merge per CDR3 protein into single entries with the most common DNA and genes. The sample data list roughly 1.9 million distinct CDR3 sequences, and 30% to 40% of these were observed just once. The ten largest clones add up to roughly 24% of the sample. The sample was blood. These receptors were obtained from a human donor in good health.

V and J are TRBV11-3 and TRBJ1-2; D gene ambiguous. Germline values: CDR1 SGHNT, CDR2 YENEEA. V dropped 4 bases and J dropped 4 bases, with 13 bases sitting between them. The CDR3 covers 14 residues. The CDR3 bases are TGTGCCAGCAGCTCCCACGGGAGCTCCTATGGCTACACCTTC. This sequence encodes CASSSHGSSYGYTF. The full variable domain, in which reference TRBV11-3 and TRBJ1-2 provide the parts outside the CDR3, is EAGVVQSPRYKIIEKKQPVAFWCNPISGHNTLYWYLQNLGQGPELLIRYENEEAVDDSQLPKDRFSAERLKGVDSTLKIQPAELGDSAVYLCASSSHGSSYGYTFGSGTRLTVV.

The CDR3 region is CASSLLTGTPYEQYF. CDR3 in DNA: TGCGCCAGCAGCTTACTCACCGGGACACCCTACGAGCAGTACTTC. The chain uses TRBV5-1 and TRBJ2-7; a weak D match, TRBD1 (6 bases). V dropped 2 bases and J dropped 2 bases, with 14 bases sitting between them. Germline CDR1 is SGHRS and CDR2 is YFSETQ. The CDR3 length is 15 residues.

On this clonotype itself: A single base separates this from a much larger clone, so it may be a read error. The chain recombines TRBV29-1 with TRBJ2-7; possibly TRBD1 or TRBD2 for D (8 bases each). Germline loops: CDR1 SQVTM, CDR2 ANQGSEA. Trimming removed 4 bases at V and 10 bases at J, with 20 bases between. This CDR3 has 13 residues. CDR3 residues: CSVGTGTRDTQYF. The CDR3 DNA is TGCAGCGTTGGGACAGGGACTAGAGACACCCAGTACTTC.

This clonotype was observed many times. The J gene is TRBJ2-1, the V gene TRBV6-5; D is ambiguous. Germline loops: CDR1 MNHEY, CDR2 SVGAGI. This CDR3 is built from 13 residues. Trimming removed 1 base at V and 9 bases at J, with 10 bases between. The CDR3 here is CASSYFGHGEQFF. CDR3 in DNA: TGTGCCAGCAGTTACTTCGGGCATGGTGAGCAGTTCTTC.

This rearrangement joins TRBV29-1 to TRBJ2-4; TRBD1 aligns across 7 bases. The J call may not be correct, given that the DNA end is closer to TRBJ2-7. CDR1 is SQVTM, CDR2 ANQGSEA, per germline. This CDR3 spans 14 amino acids. The CDR3 protein is CSAVLRGLTYEQYF. The CDR3 nucleotides read TGCAGCGCTGTCCTTAGGGGGCTTACCTACGAGCAGTACTTC.

The chain joins TRBV4-3 to TRBJ1-1; D ambiguous. Germline CDR1 and CDR2: LGHNA and YSLEER. V lost 3 bases and J lost 7, with 27 bases in between. The CDR3 covers 18 residues. CDR3 amino acids: CASSQLVPLRPRDFEAFF. The CDR3 nucleotides read TGCGCCAGCAGCCAGCTAGTCCCGCTAAGGCCCCGCGATTTTGAAGCTTTCTTT.

This clonotype has a handful of counts. This chain's CDR3 is CASSPRRGAREDTQYF. DNA of the CDR3: TGTGCCAGCAGCCCCCGTCGGGGCGCTAGGGAAGATACGCAGTATTTT. The chain recombines TRBV7-2 with TRBJ2-3; D possibly matches TRBD1 or TRBD2 (5 bases each). CDR3 length equals 16 residues. Trimming stripped 5 bases from V and 5 bases from J, with 20 bases between. Germline loops: CDR1 SGHTA, CDR2 FQGNSA.

This chain links TRBV9 with TRBJ1-5, with D unresolved. This CDR3 comprises 14 residues. The V gene lost 4 bases and the J gene lost 9 bases, with 17 bases spanning the gap. Looked up from germline, CDR1 is SGDLS and CDR2 is YYNGEE. The CDR3 bases are TGTGCCAGCAGCCCCCATCGGCATCCCCCGCCCCAGCATTTT. Translated: CASSPHRHPPPQHF.

This clonotype came up a few times. The genes are TRBV5-1 and TRBJ2-2; 7 positions match TRBD1. The CDR3 spans 15 residues. V dropped 3 bases and J dropped 3; count of bases not matched to a gene: 5. CDR1 SGHRS and CDR2 YFSETQ come from the germline V gene. CDR3 DNA sequence: TGCGCCAGCAGCTCGAACCAGGGGGACACCGGGGAGCTGTTTTTT. It specifies CASSSNQGDTGELFF. The entire variable domain, with the rest obtained from reference TRBV5-1 and TRBJ2-2, is as follows: KAGVTQTPRYLIKTRGQQVTLSCSPISGHRSVSWYQQTPGQGLQFLFEYFSETQRNKGNFPGRFSGRQFSNSRSEMNVSTLELGDSALYLCASSSNQGDTGELFFGEGSRLTVL.

The chain employs TRBV7-2 and TRBJ1-5, with D uncertain. The V end lost 1 base, the J end lost 6 bases, and 10 bases lay between the germline ends. This CDR3 region has 14 residues. Per the germline V gene, CDR1 is SGHTA and CDR2 is FQGNSA. CDR3 sequence (DNA): TGTGCCAGCAGCTTAGTAGGAGGGTTTCAGCCCCAGCATTTT. It translates to CASSLVGGFQPQHF.

The V and J genes are TRBV7-9 and TRBJ2-1, with 7 nucleotides matching TRBD1. The CDR3 extends over 16 amino acids. CDR1 and CDR2 (germline): SEHNR, FQNEAQ (reference sequence). V lost 5 bases to trimming and J lost 4 bases; unmatched junction nucleotides: 11. The CDR3 protein is CASSPFAGTEYNEQFF. CDR3 DNA sequence: TGTGCCAGCAGCCCCTTCGCCGGGACAGAATACAATGAGCAGTTCTTC.

V usage is TRBV7-2 and J usage is TRBJ2-1, with 16 bases matching TRBD2. The V gene's germline CDR1 is SGHTA and CDR2 FQGNSA. The CDR3 extends over 17 amino acids. Trimming removed 6 bases from V and 7 bases from J; junction bases left unmatched: 9. Written as DNA, the CDR3 is TGTGCCAGCAGAAGAAGCGGGGGACTAGCGGGAGGGAATGAGCAGTTCTTC. It yields the protein CASRRSGGLAGGNEQFF.

The V gene is TRBV27, the J gene TRBJ1-6; no clear D. Per germline, CDR1 MNHEY and CDR2 SMNVEV (reference sequence). The V gene lost 6 bases and the J gene lost 4 bases, with 16 bases spanning the gap. The length of the CDR3 is 16 residues. The CDR3 nucleotides are TGTGCCAGCAGCTCACGGTCCCCCCTGTATAATTCACCCCTCCACTTT. It specifies CASSSRSPLYNSPLHF.

The chain combines TRBV29-1 with TRBJ1-2; 11 bases fit TRBD1. The length of the CDR3 is 13 residues. J gave up 6 bases and V 4 bases, and 4 bases lay outside the gene matches. Per germline, CDR1 SQVTM and CDR2 ANQGSEA. The CDR3 bases are TGCAGCGTTGCGGGACAGGGGGTCAATGGCTACACCTTC. Protein product: CSVAGQGVNGYTF.

The CDR3 DNA reads TGTGCCAGCACCAAAGGGCGGGACAGAAAGGCTCGGGAGCAGTACTTC. Translation: CASTKGRDRKAREQYF. V and J are TRBV21-1 and TRBJ2-5; the table's D call, TRBD1, was not checked against the DNA. TRBV21-1 is a pseudogene. The CDR3 runs 16 residues.

Here the CDR3 reads CASSYSKGTRSGYTF. The CDR3 DNA follows: TGTGCCAGCAGTTACTCGAAAGGGACTCGCTCTGGCTACACCTTC. The chain carries TRBV6-5 and TRBJ1-2; D might be TRBD1 (5 bases). From germline, CDR1 is MNHEY and CDR2 SVGAGI. The V and J ends lost 0 bases and 7 bases respectively, with 15 bases between them. The CDR3 runs to 15 residues.

This clonotype has just a few counts. The V and J genes are TRBV20-1 and TRBJ2-7, with 10 bases lining up with TRBD1. CDR1 is DFQATT, CDR2 SNEGSKA, per germline (reference sequence). The CDR3 length is 17 residues. The trim removed 6 bases at V and 0 bases at J, leaving 14 bases unmatched. In nucleotides, the CDR3 is TGCAGTGCCAGGGACAGGGGCCCCACCTCGAGCTCCTACGAGCAGTACTTC. It encodes CSARDRGPTSSSYEQYF.

This clonotype was observed a few times. V gene TRBV6-5 combines with J gene TRBJ2-3, with D tentatively TRBD1 (6 bases). The CDR3 totals 17 residues. Per germline, CDR1 MNHEY and CDR2 SVGAGI. V shed 0 bases and J shed 0 bases, with 13 bases lying between them. CDR3 bases: TGTGCCAGCAGTTACTCAAGACAGGCCCCTAGCACAGATACGCAGTATTTT. The encoded protein is CASSYSRQAPSTDTQYF.

V is TRBV10-3 and J is TRBJ1-5, with a weak D call TRBD1 (6 bases). The V end lost 4 bases, the J end lost 6 bases, and 16 bases lay between the germline ends. Per germline, CDR1 ENHRY and CDR2 SYGVKD. The CDR3 runs 15 residues. Here the CDR3 reads CAISASRGNGQPQHF. CDR3 bases: TGTGCCATCAGTGCCAGCAGGGGTAACGGTCAGCCCCAGCATTTT.

The rearrangement uses TRBV20-1 and TRBJ1-3; D is unresolved. Germline CDR1 reads DFQATT; CDR2 reads SNEGSKA (reference sequence). The CDR3 has 14 residues. The V end was cut by 3 bases, the J end by 0 bases, with 9 bases between. The CDR3 protein is CSASSPDSGNTIYF. CDR3 nucleotides: TGCAGTGCTAGTTCTCCCGACTCTGGAAACACCATATATTTT.